This TCR beta chain was sequenced for a study of regulatory T cells in long-lasting Graves disease. The ends were cut back, 3 bases at V and 0 bases at J, with 15 bases in the middle. The CDR3 has 16 amino acids. Germline values: CDR1 SGHTS, CDR2 YDEGEE. Investigators prepared the TCR beta libraries by applying iRepertoire HTBI primers and Arm-PCR of CDR3 regions. TCRdb reanalysed the multiplex PCR reads using MiXCR and keeps one entry per CDR3 protein. The table includes about 440,000 distinct CDR3 sequences, around 15% detected once. This clonotype showed up just a few times. Time point indicated: newly diagnosed GD, antithyroid drugs for less than 3 months. Generation of the TCR library employed RNA extracted from PBMCs. The same sample was also used in a study of T cells in Graves' hyperthyroidism and ophthalmopathy.

The V and J genes are TRBV5-8 and TRBJ1-2, with a possible D match to TRBD1 (5 bases). The receptor's source is a young woman with Graves disease. Specimen: peripheral blood mononuclear cells (PBMCs), collected at new diagnosis, from a patient treated with antithyroid drugs. The CDR3, as DNA: TGTGCCAGCAGCTCGAACGGTGGGGGAGCTAACTATGGCTACACCTTC. As protein: CASSSNGGGANYGYTF.